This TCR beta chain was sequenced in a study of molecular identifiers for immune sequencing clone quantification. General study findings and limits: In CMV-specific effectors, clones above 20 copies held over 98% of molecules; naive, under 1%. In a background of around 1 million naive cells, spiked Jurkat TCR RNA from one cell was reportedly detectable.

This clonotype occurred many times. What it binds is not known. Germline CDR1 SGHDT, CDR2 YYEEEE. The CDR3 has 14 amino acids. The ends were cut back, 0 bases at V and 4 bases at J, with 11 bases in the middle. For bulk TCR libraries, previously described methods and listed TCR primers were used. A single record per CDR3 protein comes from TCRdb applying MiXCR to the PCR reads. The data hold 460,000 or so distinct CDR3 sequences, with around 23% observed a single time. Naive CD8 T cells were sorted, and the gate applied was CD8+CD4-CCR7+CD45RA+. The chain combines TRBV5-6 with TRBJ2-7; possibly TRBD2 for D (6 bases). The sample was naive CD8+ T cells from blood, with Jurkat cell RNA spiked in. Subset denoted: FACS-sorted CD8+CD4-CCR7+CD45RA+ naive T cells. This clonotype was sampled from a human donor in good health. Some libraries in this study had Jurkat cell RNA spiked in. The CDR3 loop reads CASSLGLARYEQYF. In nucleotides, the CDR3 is TGTGCCAGCAGCTTGGGGCTAGCGCGATACGAGCAGTACTTC.